This TCR beta chain was profiled in a study of CD8 T cells in Susac syndrome. The CDR3 contains 13 residues. CDR1 SQVTM and CDR2 ANQGSEA come from the germline V gene. V was shortened by 5 bases and J by 1 base, with 11 bases between the two germline ends. As controls, healthy donors matched for age and sex were used. The TEMRA cells underwent FACS enrichment, while the CD8+ and CD4+ T cells underwent negative isolation. The RNA, about 0.5 to 1 ug, was put through reverse transcription using random hexamers. TCRdb re-analysed the immunoSEQ multiplex PCR reads in MiXCR, keeping a single row per CDR3 protein. The data hold around 200,000 distinct CDR3 sequences, with around 95% observed a single time.

Material: CD4+ T cells from PBMCs. The sequence derives from a human donor in good health. The V and J genes are TRBV29-1 and TRBJ1-1; possibly TRBD1 for D (5 bases). The CDR3: CSVWVGTNTEAFF. CDR3 in DNA: TGCAGCGTTTGGGTGGGGACGAACACTGAAGCTTTCTTT. Looking up the rest from reference TRBV29-1 and TRBJ1-1 gives the full variable domain: SAVISQKPSRDICQRGTSLTIQCQVDSQVTMMFWYRQQPGQSLTLIATANQGSEATYESGFVIDKFPISRPNLTFSTLTVSNMSPEDSSIYLCSVWVGTNTEAFFGQGTRLTVV.